Presented here are 5 T cell receptor beta chains from one specimen sequenced in a study of T cell clones after liver transplantation. Sequencing used immunoSEQ multiplex PCR; TCRdb keeps in-frame clones, though not all of them. The table lists some 120,000 clones, approximately 90% of them singletons. The specimen was CD4+ T cells from blood, collected 12 months after liver transplant. The origin of the receptors is a human patient who received a liver transplant. The graft donor may have contributed some T cells.

About this clone itself: Other DNA sequences in the sample encode the same CDR3. The J gene is TRBJ2-5, the V gene TRBV19; D uncertain. V was clipped by 3 bases and J by 4 bases, with 3 bases between them. The CDR3 has 11 amino acids. Per germline, CDR1 LNHDA and CDR2 SQIVND (reference sequence). The CDR3 sequence: CASSIAETQYF. CDR3 in DNA: TGTGCCAGTAGTATTGCAGAGACCCAGTACTTC.

The chain recombines TRBV5-1 with TRBJ2-7; 11 bases map to TRBD2. CDR3 length equals 15 residues. V was pared by 2 bases and J by 5 bases, with 6 bases of the junction left unmatched. Germline CDR1 is SGHRS and CDR2 is YFSETQ. The CDR3 protein is CASSFTSGSSNEQYF. The CDR3 region has the DNA TGCGCCAGCAGCTTCACTAGCGGGAGTTCCAACGAGCAGTACTTC.

V usage is TRBV12-5 and J usage is TRBJ2-3; 8 bases are shared with TRBD2. CDR1 and CDR2 (germline): LGHNT, FRNRAP. The CDR3 sequence is 16 residues long. Losses at the gene ends were 5 bases for V and 4 bases for J; bases not matched to a gene: 11. The CDR3 spells CASGPPNRGGADTQYF. The CDR3 DNA reads as TGTGCTAGTGGTCCCCCCAATCGGGGGGGCGCAGATACGCAGTATTTT.

The chain combines TRBV5-1 with TRBJ2-2; TRBD1 agrees at 7 bases. Germline assignment: CDR1 SGHRS and CDR2 YFSETQ. The CDR3 totals 15 residues. With 4 bases clipped from V and 6 bases from J, the junction kept 9 bases outside the gene matches. The CDR3 spells CASSREQGSPGELFF. As DNA, the CDR3 is TGCGCCAGCAGCCGAGAACAGGGGAGCCCCGGGGAGCTGTTTTTT.

The rearrangement joins TRBV2 to TRBJ2-7, with D possibly being TRBD1 (7 bases). The length of the CDR3 is 15 residues. The V gene's germline CDR1 is SNHLY and CDR2 FYNNEI. V was cut by 6 bases and J by 5 bases, with 20 bases left in between. CDR3 loop: CASRPTGRSSDEQYF. The CDR3 nucleotides are TGTGCCAGCAGGCCGACAGGGAGGAGTAGCGACGAGCAGTACTTC.